Sequencing of this T cell receptor beta chain was carried out in a study of neurological immune-mediated disorders. There are 15 residues in the CDR3. Per the germline V gene, CDR1 is SGHRS and CDR2 is YFSETQ. The ends were cut back, 0 bases at V and 4 bases at J, with 13 bases in the middle. A single record per CDR3 protein comes from TCRdb applying MiXCR to the 5' RACE reads. The profile covers some 76,000 distinct CDR3 sequences, with roughly 3.1% appearing a single time and less than 5.5% taken by the ten largest. This clonotype occurred many times. The chain combines TRBV5-1 with TRBJ1-2; tentative D call: TRBD1 (6 bases). The sample consisted of PBMCs. This receptor was obtained from a woman between 50 and 59 years old with multiple sclerosis. This CDR3 is CASSLAGGPPYGYTF. Here the CDR3 DNA reads TGCGCCAGCAGCTTGGCCGGGGGGCCTCCCTATGGCTACACCTTC. Complete variable domain (other parts from reference TRBV5-1 and TRBJ1-2): KAGVTQTPRYLIKTRGQQVTLSCSPISGHRSVSWYQQTPGQGLQFLFEYFSETQRNKGNFPGRFSGRQFSNSRSEMNVSTLELGDSALYLCASSLAGGPPYGYTFGSGTRLTVV.